This entry lists 22 T cell receptor beta chains sequenced from one sample in a study of cytomegalovirus exposure and HLA in healthy donors. The PCR employed 60 Vbeta primers together with 13 Jbeta primers. Here immunoSEQ multiplex PCR was the method, and the copy in TCRdb shows in-frame clones only, minus some. The table includes around 170,000 clones, around 75% detected once. Sequences were obtained from PBMCs. These receptor sequences come from a man in his forties or fifties in good health and CMV-seropositive.

The chain links TRBV25-1 to TRBJ2-3; no clear D. V was trimmed by 3 bases and J by 3 bases, leaving 10 bases between them. The CDR3 is 14 amino acids. Germline values: CDR1 MGHDK, CDR2 SYGVNS. The chain's CDR3 is CASSDNRLTDTQYF. CDR3 sequence (DNA): TGTGCCAGCAGTGACAACAGATTGACAGATACGCAGTATTTT. The full variable domain, rest sourced from reference TRBV25-1 and TRBJ2-3, is EADIYQTPRYLVIGTGKKITLECSQTMGHDKMYWYQQDPGMELHLIHYSYGVNSTEKGDLSSESTVSRIRTEHFPLTLESARPSHTSQYLCASSDNRLTDTQYFGPGTRLTVL.

The V call is TRBV25-1, the J call TRBJ2-2; 7 nucleotides agree with TRBD2. The V and J ends lost 6 bases and 4 bases, in that order; junction bases with no gene match: 5. The CDR3 is 14 amino acids. Germline CDR1 and CDR2: MGHDK and SYGVNS. The CDR3 loop reads CASSRTGGTGELFF. CDR3 sequence (DNA): TGTGCCAGCAGCCGGACGGGAGGCACCGGGGAGCTGTTTTTT.

V usage is TRBV25-1 and J usage is TRBJ1-1; tentatively, D is TRBD1 (5 bases). The CDR3 runs to 13 residues. CDR1 is MGHDK, CDR2 SYGVNS, per germline. Trimming left V 4 bases short and J 1 base short, with 7 bases between. In nucleotides, the CDR3 is TGTGCCAGCAGTGCTGGACAGAACACTGAAGCTTTCTTT. This codes for CASSAGQNTEAFF.

This clone turned up a few times. The V and J genes are TRBV7-8 and TRBJ2-5; D is unresolved. V lost 6 bases and J 5 bases, leaving 19 bases between the germline ends. The CDR3 is made up of 15 amino acids. The germline V gene encodes CDR1 SGHVS and CDR2 FQNEAQ. The chain's CDR3 is CASREPRVPLETQYF. The DNA of the CDR3 is TGTGCCAGCAGGGAGCCTCGGGTCCCTCTTGAGACCCAGTACTTC.

The DNA of the CDR3 is TGTGCCAGCTCACCTAGTAACTTACGCATGAACACTGAAGCTTTCTTT. Translating it yields CASSPSNLRMNTEAFF. V is TRBV18 and J is TRBJ1-1; D is unclear. V shed 3 bases and J shed 0 bases, with 14 bases lying between them. The length of the CDR3 is 16 residues. The germline CDR1 and CDR2 sequences are KGHSH and LQKENI.

The rearrangement links TRBV15 to TRBJ1-3; D gene uncertain. CDR1 LNHNV and CDR2 YYDKDF come from the germline V gene (reference sequence). V was shortened by 1 base and J by 1 base, with 8 bases between the two germline ends. This CDR3 has 15 residues. The chain's CDR3 is CATSRGAGSGNTIYF. For the CDR3, the DNA is TGTGCCACCAGCAGAGGGGCGGGGTCTGGAAACACCATATATTTT.

The gene calls are TRBV9 and TRBJ2-3, with 7 positions matching TRBD2. With V trimmed by 0 bases and J by 2 bases, 9 bases remained unmatched. This CDR3 has 17 amino acids. Germline CDR1 SGDLS, CDR2 YYNGEE. The CDR3 nucleotides read TGTGCCAGCAGCGTAGGAAACGCGGGGGTACCCACAGATACGCAGTATTTT. Protein: CASSVGNAGVPTDTQYF.

The rearrangement uses TRBV21-1 and TRBJ1-6; the table's D call TRBD1 went unverified against the DNA. TRBV21-1 is a documented pseudogene. The CDR3 has 18 amino acids. CDR3 bases: TGTGCCAGCAGCAAGGACAGGGAACCGTATCCGCATAATTCACCCCTCCACTTT. Protein sequence: CASSKDREPYPHNSPLHF.

The rearrangement joins TRBV28 to TRBJ2-7; D remains unclear. The germline V and J ends were trimmed by 5 bases and 6 bases, with 8 bases remaining between them. Germline loops: CDR1 MDHEN, CDR2 SYDVKM. This CDR3 has 11 amino acids. Here the CDR3 DNA reads TGTGCCAGCAGTCAGATTGGCGAGCAGTACTTC. It yields the protein CASSQIGEQYF. Variable domain in full (rest from reference TRBV28 and TRBJ2-7): DVKVTQSSRYLVKRTGEKVFLECVQDMDHENMFWYRQDPGLGLRLIYFSYDVKMKEKGDIPEGYSVSREKKERFSLILESASTNQTSMYLCASSQIGEQYFGPGTRLTVT.

The chain joins TRBV9 to TRBJ2-7, with 9 positions matching TRBD2. V gave up 1 base and J gave up 6 bases; unmatched junction bases: 8. Germline V gives CDR1 SGDLS, CDR2 YYNGEE. The CDR3 spans 15 residues. CDR3 residues: CASSVFAGGRSEQYF. In nucleotides, the CDR3 is TGTGCCAGCAGCGTATTCGCGGGGGGGAGGAGCGAGCAGTACTTC.

The rearrangement links TRBV10-3 to TRBJ2-3; 9 nucleotides agree with TRBD2. Germline V gives CDR1 ENHRY, CDR2 SYGVKD. After removal of 6 bases from V and 1 base from J, the junction contained 8 bases not matched to a gene. This CDR3 is 16 amino acids long. Here the CDR3 DNA reads TGTGCCATCAGGGGAGAGACTAGCGGACGCACAGATACGCAGTATTTT. Residues: CAIRGETSGRTDTQYF.

The chain links TRBV27 to TRBJ1-6; TRBD1 might be the D (6 bases). V gave up 5 bases and J gave up 7 bases, with 18 bases separating them. Germline V gene lookup returns CDR1 MNHEY and CDR2 SMNVEV (reference sequence). This CDR3 comprises 16 residues. The CDR3 protein is CASSKTPTGLNSPLHF. CDR3 nucleotides: TGTGCCAGCAGTAAGACCCCGACAGGACTGAATTCACCCCTCCACTTT.

The CDR3 nucleotides read TGTGCCAGCAGTTGGGAGGTGCTATCCTACGAGCAGTACTTC. Amino acids: CASSWEVLSYEQYF. This chain links TRBV6-1 with TRBJ2-7, with D perhaps matching TRBD2 (6 bases). Germline CDR1 MNHNS, CDR2 SASEGT. V dropped 5 bases and J dropped 1 base, with 12 bases sitting between them. The CDR3 runs to 14 residues.

The rearrangement joins TRBV7-2 to TRBJ1-4; TRBD1 aligns across 7 bases. Germline assignment: CDR1 SGHTA and CDR2 FQGNSA. The V segment lost 2 bases and the J segment 4 bases; nucleotides outside the gene matches: 4. This CDR3 comprises 15 residues. The CDR3 DNA reads TGTGCCAGCAGCTTAAGACAGGGCATTAATGAAAAACTGTTTTTT. This translates into CASSLRQGINEKLFF.

The chain recombines TRBV7-2 with TRBJ2-3; 10 nucleotides agree with TRBD1. V gave up 5 bases and J gave up 6 bases; unmatched junction bases: 5. The CDR3 consists of 14 residues. Germline V lookup: CDR1 SGHTA, CDR2 FQGNSA. The CDR3 region has the DNA TGTGCCAGCAGCCGGGACAGGGGCCTCGATACGCAGTATTTT. Residues: CASSRDRGLDTQYF.

The genes are TRBV19 and TRBJ1-3; TRBD1 agrees at 7 bases. Germline V gives CDR1 LNHDA, CDR2 SQIVND (reference sequence). The CDR3 sequence is 16 residues long. The V segment lost 5 bases and the J segment 1 base; nucleotides outside the gene matches: 8. The CDR3 nucleotides are TGTGCCAGTAGTGGAGACAGGGAGCTGTCTGGAAACACCATATATTTT. It codes for CASSGDRELSGNTIYF.

The J gene is TRBJ2-1, the V gene TRBV20-1, with 8 bases lining up with TRBD1. The CDR3 runs to 11 residues. V dropped 5 bases and J dropped 8; count of bases not matched to a gene: 2. Germline CDR1 DFQATT, CDR2 SNEGSKA (reference sequence). In nucleotides, the CDR3 is TGCAGTGCTGGGACAGGACATGAGCAGTTCTTC. Its translation is CSAGTGHEQFF.

The chain's CDR3 is CASGLAEVYGYTF. The DNA of the CDR3 is TGTGCTAGTGGCCTGGCGGAGGTCTATGGCTACACCTTC. The chain recombines TRBV12-5 with TRBJ1-2; D is unclear. The CDR3 consists of 13 residues. In germline, CDR1 is LGHNT, CDR2 FRNRAP. V lost 6 bases and J lost 4, with 12 bases in between.

The chain recombines TRBV5-5 with TRBJ2-1, with D perhaps TRBD2 (6 bases). There are 13 residues in the CDR3. Trimming shortened V by 2 bases and J by 8 bases, and 11 bases separated the two germline ends. Germline V gene data show CDR1 as SGHKS and CDR2 as YYEKEE (reference sequence). The CDR3 spells CASSFAGNHEQFF. CDR3 DNA sequence: TGTGCCAGCAGCTTTGCGGGGAACCATGAGCAGTTCTTC.

The chain combines TRBV19 with TRBJ2-3, with D uncertain. The germline gives CDR1 LNHDA, CDR2 SQIVND (reference sequence). V gave up 5 bases and J gave up 2 bases, with 11 bases separating them. This CDR3 comprises 14 residues. The CDR3 coding sequence is TGTGCCAGTAGTCCAGATTTTTTCACAGATACGCAGTATTTT. Its protein product is CASSPDFFTDTQYF.

The rearrangement joins TRBV5-4 to TRBJ2-3; no firm D call. V shed 4 bases and J shed 0 bases, with 6 bases lying between them. The germline V gene has CDR1 SGHNT and CDR2 YYREEE (reference sequence). This CDR3 has 13 residues. The CDR3 spells CASSPTSTDTQYF. Here the CDR3 DNA reads TGTGCCAGCAGCCCCACTAGCACAGATACGCAGTATTTT.

V and J are TRBV9 and TRBJ2-2, with D uncertain. There are 14 residues in the CDR3. Trimming shortened V by 0 bases and J by 0 bases, and 3 bases separated the two germline ends. CDR1 is SGDLS and CDR2 is YYNGEE in the germline V gene. CDR3 sequence: CASSVGTNTGELFF. The CDR3 DNA reads TGTGCCAGCAGCGTAGGTACGAACACCGGGGAGCTGTTTTTT.